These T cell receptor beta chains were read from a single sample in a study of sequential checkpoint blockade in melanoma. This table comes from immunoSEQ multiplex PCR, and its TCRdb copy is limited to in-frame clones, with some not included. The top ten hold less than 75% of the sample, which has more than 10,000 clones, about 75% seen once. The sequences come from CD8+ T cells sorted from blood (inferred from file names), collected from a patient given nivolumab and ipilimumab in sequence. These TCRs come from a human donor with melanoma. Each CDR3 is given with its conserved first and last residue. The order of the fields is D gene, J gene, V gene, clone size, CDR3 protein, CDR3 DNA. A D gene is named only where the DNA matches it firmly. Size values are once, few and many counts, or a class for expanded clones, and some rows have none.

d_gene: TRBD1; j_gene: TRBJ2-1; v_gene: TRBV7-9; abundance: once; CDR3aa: CASSLGPGQGANEQFF; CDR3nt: TGTGCCAGCAGCTTAGGACCGGGACAGGGGGCGAATGAGCAGTTCTTC
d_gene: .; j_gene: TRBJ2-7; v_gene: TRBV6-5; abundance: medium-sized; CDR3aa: CASSSLSAGYEQYF; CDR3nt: TGTGCCAGCAGTTCCCTTTCTGCCGGGTACGAGCAGTACTTC
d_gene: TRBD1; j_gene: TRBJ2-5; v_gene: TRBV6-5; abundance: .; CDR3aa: CASGAGTGRQETQYF; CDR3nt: TGTGCCAGCGGCGCTGGGACAGGACGACAAGAGACCCAGTACTTC
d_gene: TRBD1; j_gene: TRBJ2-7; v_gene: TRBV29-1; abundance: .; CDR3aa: CSVEGGRDRGPYEQYF; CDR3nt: TGCAGCGTTGAAGGGGGCCGGGACAGGGGCCCCTACGAGCAGTACTTC
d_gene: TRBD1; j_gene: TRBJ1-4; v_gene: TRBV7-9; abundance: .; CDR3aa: CASSSTDRGRGEKLFF; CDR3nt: TGTGCCAGCAGCTCCACCGACAGGGGGAGAGGGGAAAAACTGTTTTTT
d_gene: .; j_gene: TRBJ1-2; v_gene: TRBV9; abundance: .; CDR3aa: CASSVGAPQGYTF; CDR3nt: TGTGCCAGCAGCGTAGGGGCCCCTCAGGGCTACACCTTC
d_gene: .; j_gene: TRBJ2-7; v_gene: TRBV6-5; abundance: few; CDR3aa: CASSYPGGSAYEQYF; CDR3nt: TGTGCCAGCAGTTACCCCGGAGGGTCCGCCTACGAGCAGTACTTC
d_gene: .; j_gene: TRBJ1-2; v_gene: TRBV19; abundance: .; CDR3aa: CASSPGLYYGYTF; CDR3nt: TGTGCCAGTAGTCCCGGTTTATACTATGGCTACACCTTC
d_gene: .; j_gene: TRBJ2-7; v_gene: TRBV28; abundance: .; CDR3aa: CASSLFPPRMAGNYEQYF; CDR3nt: TGTGCCAGCAGTTTATTTCCCCCAAGAATGGCGGGTAACTACGAGCAGTACTTC
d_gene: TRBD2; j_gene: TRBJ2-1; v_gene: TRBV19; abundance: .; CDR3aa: CASSIVARGRAVNEQFF; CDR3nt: TGTGCCAGTAGTATAGTGGCCCGGGGGAGGGCCGTCAATGAGCAGTTCTTC
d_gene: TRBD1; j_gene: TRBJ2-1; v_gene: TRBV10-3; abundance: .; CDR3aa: CAISEIGTGKGNEQFF; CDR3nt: TGTGCCATCAGTGAGATCGGGACAGGGAAGGGTAATGAGCAGTTCTTC